Below, 25 T cell receptor beta chains from the same sample are listed, as sequenced in a study of human T cells and chemical hapten exposure. Time point: pre-sensitization, week 0. As for treatment: therapeutic diphenylcyclopropenone sensitization with weekly scalp DPC. Using its own MiXCR run on the RACE reads, TCRdb lists one record per CDR3 protein. The data contain 180,000 or so distinct CDR3 sequences, around 30% of them singletons. This specimen consisted of whole blood, obtained in connection with sensitization to the hapten diphenylcyclopropenone (DPC). Receptors originate from a woman in her thirties with alopecia areata. Some clones in this sample may be carry-over from other donors' samples.

In its sample, this clonotype was seen many times. The rearrangement uses TRBV7-8 and TRBJ2-7; 9 bases map to TRBD2. Germline assignment: CDR1 SGHVS and CDR2 FQNEAQ. With V trimmed by 7 bases and J by 2 bases, 9 bases remained unmatched. The CDR3 is 15 amino acids. In DNA form, the CDR3 reads TGTGCCAGCAACCCCTACGTAGCGGGAGCCTACGAGCAGTACTTC. This translates into CASNPYVAGAYEQYF.

The chain carries TRBV5-1 and TRBJ1-1; 8 nucleotides match TRBD1. CDR1 is SGHRS, CDR2 YFSETQ, per germline. This CDR3 contains 14 residues. Losses at the gene ends were 4 bases for V and 10 bases for J; bases not matched to a gene: 12. As DNA, the CDR3 is TGCGCCAGCAGCCCCCTCGACAGGGGTGGGAGAGCTTTCTTT. Translated: CASSPLDRGGRAFF.

The V call is TRBV29-1, the J call TRBJ2-3; D is unresolved. V lost 4 bases to trimming and J lost 4 bases, with 6 bases between them. Germline V gene data show CDR1 as SQVTM and CDR2 as ANQGSEA. The CDR3 runs 11 residues. CDR3: CSVGKPDTQYF. CDR3 coding DNA: TGCAGCGTTGGGAAGCCAGATACGCAGTATTTT.

The CDR3 region has the DNA TGCAGTGCTAGGCTTACGCCGGGAGCGGGGTACACAGATACGCAGTATTTT. Amino acids: CSARLTPGAGYTDTQYF. The chain uses TRBV20-1 and TRBJ2-3; the match to TRBD2 covers 7 bases. CDR3 size: 17 residues. Germline lookup yields CDR1 DFQATT and CDR2 SNEGSKA (reference sequence). V gave up 3 bases and J gave up 2 bases; unmatched junction bases: 14.

This clonotype showed up just a few times. The chain links TRBV29-1 to TRBJ1-4; no clear D gene. The V and J ends lost 7 bases and 8 bases respectively, with 14 bases between them. The CDR3 totals 12 residues. Germline-derived CDR1 and CDR2 are SQVTM and ANQGSEA. CDR3 in DNA: TGCAGCGCCCGCCCGGCAGGAGAAAAACTGTTTTTT. Its translation is CSARPAGEKLFF.

This chain connects TRBV5-6 to TRBJ2-7; TRBD1 matches at 11 bases. Germline V gene sequence: CDR1 SGHDT, CDR2 YYEEEE. The CDR3 runs 15 residues. With 2 bases clipped from V and 5 bases from J, the junction kept 6 bases outside the gene matches. The CDR3 is CASSFTGTGGHEQYF. The CDR3 coding sequence is TGTGCCAGCAGCTTCACCGGGACAGGGGGACACGAGCAGTACTTC.

The chain links TRBV5-1 to TRBJ1-1; no clear D. The CDR3 has 14 amino acids. The germline CDR1 and CDR2 sequences are SGHRS and YFSETQ. V shed 2 bases and J shed 1 base, with 9 bases lying between them. CDR3 nucleotides: TGCGCCAGCAGCTTTTACCAAAGGAACACTGAAGCTTTCTTT. Translated: CASSFYQRNTEAFF.

The V call is TRBV5-1, the J call TRBJ1-2; D gene ambiguous. The germline V and J ends were trimmed by 0 bases and 0 bases, with 6 bases remaining between them. CDR1 SGHRS and CDR2 YFSETQ come from the germline V gene. This CDR3 comprises 14 residues. The CDR3 protein is CASSLGRTNYGYTF. The CDR3 DNA follows: TGCGCCAGCAGCTTGGGCAGAACTAACTATGGCTACACCTTC. The full variable domain, its missing parts supplied by reference TRBV5-1 and TRBJ1-2, is KAGVTQTPRYLIKTRGQQVTLSCSPISGHRSVSWYQQTPGQGLQFLFEYFSETQRNKGNFPGRFSGRQFSNSRSEMNVSTLELGDSALYLCASSLGRTNYGYTFGSGTRLTVV.

This clonotype was found many times. The V gene is TRBV7-6, the J gene TRBJ2-7, with TRBD2 matching 11 bases. The CDR3 has 17 amino acids. Germline CDR1 SGHVS, CDR2 FNYEAQ. The junction had 6 bases not matched to a gene; V was cut back by 1 base and J by 1 base. In nucleotides, the CDR3 is TGTGCCAGCAGCTTAGATAGCGGGAGGGCCCGATCCTACGAGCAGTACTTC. Encoded protein: CASSLDSGRARSYEQYF.

This clonotype was observed at least ten times. The rearrangement links TRBV3-1 to TRBJ1-6; D is unresolved. Germline CDR1 and CDR2: LGHDT and YNNKEL (reference sequence). CDR3 length: 12 residues. V lost 4 bases and J lost 10, with 8 bases in between. CDR3 sequence reads: CASSLSQSPLHF. Here the CDR3 DNA reads TGTGCCAGCAGCCTGAGTCAATCACCCCTCCACTTT.

This clonotype was seen a few times. The V call is TRBV7-9, the J call TRBJ2-5; D is uncertain. The V gene's germline CDR1 is SEHNR and CDR2 FQNEAQ (reference sequence). The ends were cut back, 2 bases at V and 0 bases at J, with 7 bases in the middle. CDR3 length equals 14 residues. The CDR3 here is CASSLRLDQETQYF. CDR3 in DNA: TGTGCCAGCAGCTTACGACTTGACCAAGAGACCCAGTACTTC.

This clonotype was seen more than once but under ten times. CDR3 sequence: CSVEGLAGAGYEQFF. The CDR3 nucleotides read TGCAGCGTTGAAGGGCTAGCGGGAGCGGGGTATGAGCAGTTCTTC. The chain is built from TRBV29-1 and TRBJ2-1; 10 bases map to TRBD2. The V gene end was trimmed by 1 base and the J gene end by 8 bases; junction bases not matched to a gene: 8. Germline V gene lookup returns CDR1 SQVTM and CDR2 ANQGSEA. This CDR3 region has 15 residues.

The chain is built from TRBV27 and TRBJ1-1; weak D call: TRBD1 (5 bases). Trimming left V 5 bases short and J 4 bases short, with 17 bases between. Germline V gene data show CDR1 as MNHEY and CDR2 as SMNVEV (reference sequence). The CDR3 length is 15 residues. CDR3 DNA sequence: TGTGCCAGCAGTCTCTATGACGCCGGGGCCACTGAAGCTTTCTTT. This translates into CASSLYDAGATEAFF.

The chain uses TRBV10-3 and TRBJ1-1, with no clear D. This CDR3 comprises 13 residues. The V end was cut by 6 bases, the J end by 1 base, with 9 bases between. The germline CDR1 and CDR2 sequences are ENHRY and SYGVKD. CDR3 in DNA: TGTGCCATCAGCCCAAATCCGAACACTGAAGCTTTCTTT. It is translated as CAISPNPNTEAFF.

In this sample, this clonotype turned up once. This chain uses TRBV29-1 with TRBJ2-3; 11 nucleotides agree with TRBD1. Germline V gene sequence: CDR1 SQVTM, CDR2 ANQGSEA. This CDR3 comprises 15 residues. Unmatched junction bases numbered 10, after V lost 7 bases and J lost 4 bases. Here the CDR3 reads CSAPTGTGGPDTQYF. In DNA form, the CDR3 reads TGCAGCGCCCCAACCGGGACAGGGGGTCCAGATACGCAGTATTTT.

This rearrangement joins TRBV29-1 to TRBJ2-7, with a possible D match to TRBD1 (5 bases). The V end was cut by 3 bases, the J end by 5 bases, with 11 bases between. The CDR3 sequence is 12 residues long. Germline CDR1 reads SQVTM; CDR2 reads ANQGSEA. CDR3 in amino acids: CSVDQGRNEQYF. CDR3 coding DNA: TGCAGCGTTGATCAGGGTAGAAACGAGCAGTACTTC.

This rearrangement joins TRBV20-1 to TRBJ1-4; 9 bases align to TRBD1. CDR1 and CDR2 (germline): DFQATT, SNEGSKA (reference sequence). The CDR3 runs to 12 residues. V shed 5 bases, J shed 8 bases, and the junction held 3 bases outside the gene matches. The CDR3 DNA sequence: TGCAGTGCTTTTACAGGGGGCGAAAAACTGTTTTTT. Translation: CSAFTGGEKLFF.

This clonotype came up a few times. The chain uses TRBV28 and TRBJ2-3; 7 bases match TRBD1. Trimming at V came to 2 bases and at J to 2 bases, leaving 4 bases not matched to a gene. Germline V gene data show CDR1 as MDHEN and CDR2 as SYDVKM. The CDR3 runs to 15 residues. In DNA, the CDR3 is TGTGCCAGCAGTTTAGGTGGACAGGCCACAGATACGCAGTATTTT. Translation: CASSLGGQATDTQYF.

The CDR3, as DNA: TGCAGCGTTGAAGATAGCGGGGGCGGCTACACCTTC. Amino acids: CSVEDSGGGYTF. The chain uses TRBV29-1 and TRBJ1-2; possibly TRBD1 for D (6 bases). V lost 0 bases to trimming and J lost 8 bases, with 10 bases between them. CDR3 size: 12 residues. CDR1 is SQVTM, CDR2 ANQGSEA, per germline.

This clonotype was detected only a few times. This chain connects TRBV28 to TRBJ2-4; 9 nucleotides align to TRBD1. The ends lost 5 bases at V and 11 bases at J; junction bases unmatched: 7. The V gene's germline CDR1 is MDHEN and CDR2 SYDVKM. The CDR3 length is 13 residues. CDR3 protein: CASSSGQGSVQYF. Here the CDR3 DNA reads TGTGCCAGCAGTAGCGGACAGGGGAGCGTTCAGTACTTC.

V usage is TRBV11-2 and J usage is TRBJ1-1, with 11 bases lining up with TRBD1. Per the germline V gene, CDR1 is SGHAT and CDR2 is FQNNGV. The CDR3 loop spans 17 amino acids. V dropped 0 bases and J dropped 7; count of bases not matched to a gene: 10. The CDR3 is CASSLEDRGRIAFEAFF. CDR3 bases: TGTGCCAGCAGCTTAGAGGACAGGGGGCGCATCGCGTTTGAAGCTTTCTTT.

This clonotype was seen a handful of times. V gene TRBV12-3 or TRBV12-4 combines with J gene TRBJ2-1; tentatively, D is TRBD1 or TRBD2 (5 bases each). The CDR3 sequence is 16 residues long. Trimming shortened V by 6 bases and J by 5 bases, and 20 bases separated the two germline ends. DNA for the CDR3: TGTGCCAGCAGCAGAGACCCGGGACCTCTCAACAATGAGCAGTTCTTC. This gives the protein CASSRDPGPLNNEQFF.

The chain carries TRBV18 and TRBJ2-1; D possibly uses TRBD1 or TRBD2 (5 bases each). The CDR3 runs 16 residues. Germline lookup yields CDR1 KGHSH and CDR2 LQKENI. The V end lost 1 base, the J end lost 6 bases, and 16 bases lay between the germline ends. Here the CDR3 DNA reads TGTGCCAGCTCACCACTTCCTCGGAGTGGGGGCAATGAGCAGTTCTTC. As protein: CASSPLPRSGGNEQFF. Combining the CDR3 with reference TRBV18 and TRBJ2-1 gives the whole variable domain NAGVMQNPRHLVRRRGQEARLRCSPMKGHSHVYWYRQLPEEGLKFMVYLQKENIIDESGMPKERFSAEFPKEGPSILRIQQVVRGDSAAYFCASSPLPRSGGNEQFFGPGTRLTVL.

The chain combines TRBV5-1 with TRBJ1-2; 8 positions match TRBD1. This CDR3 spans 17 amino acids. Germline V gene data show CDR1 as SGHRS and CDR2 as YFSETQ. V trimming: 2 bases; J trimming: 2 bases; junction bases outside the gene matches: 11. Here the CDR3 DNA reads TGCGCCAGCAGCTTTTCGGGACAGGAGGGGGCAAACTATGGCTACACCTTC. It encodes CASSFSGQEGANYGYTF. The full variable domain, rest sourced from reference TRBV5-1 and TRBJ1-2, is KAGVTQTPRYLIKTRGQQVTLSCSPISGHRSVSWYQQTPGQGLQFLFEYFSETQRNKGNFPGRFSGRQFSNSRSEMNVSTLELGDSALYLCASSFSGQEGANYGYTFGSGTRLTVV.

V is TRBV9 and J is TRBJ2-1; no firm D call. Germline CDR1 is SGDLS and CDR2 is YYNGEE. V lost 3 bases to trimming and J lost 6 bases, with 4 bases between them. The CDR3 consists of 11 residues. For the CDR3, the DNA is TGTGCCAGCAGCGGACCCAATGAGCAGTTCTTC. It codes for CASSGPNEQFF. Full variable domain (rest looked up from reference TRBV9 and TRBJ2-1): DSGVTQTPKHLITATGQRVTLRCSPRSGDLSVYWYQQSLDQGLQFLIQYYNGEERAKGNILERFSAQQFPDLHSELNLSSLELGDSALYFCASSGPNEQFFGPGTRLTVL.